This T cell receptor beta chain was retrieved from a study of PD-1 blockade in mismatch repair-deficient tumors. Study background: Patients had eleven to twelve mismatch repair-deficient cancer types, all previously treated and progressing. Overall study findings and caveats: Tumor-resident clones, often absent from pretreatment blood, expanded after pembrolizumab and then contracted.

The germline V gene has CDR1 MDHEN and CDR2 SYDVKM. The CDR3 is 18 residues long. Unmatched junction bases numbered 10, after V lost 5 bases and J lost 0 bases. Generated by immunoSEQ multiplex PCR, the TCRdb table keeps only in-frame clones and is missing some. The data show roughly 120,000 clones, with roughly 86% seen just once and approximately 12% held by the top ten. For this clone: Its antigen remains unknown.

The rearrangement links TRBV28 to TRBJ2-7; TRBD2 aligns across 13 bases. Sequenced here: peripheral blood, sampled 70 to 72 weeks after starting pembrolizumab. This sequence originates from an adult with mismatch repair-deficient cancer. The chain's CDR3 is CASSPTPWTSGSSYEQYF. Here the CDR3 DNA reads TGTGCCAGCAGTCCCACCCCCTGGACTAGCGGGAGCTCCTACGAGCAGTACTTC.